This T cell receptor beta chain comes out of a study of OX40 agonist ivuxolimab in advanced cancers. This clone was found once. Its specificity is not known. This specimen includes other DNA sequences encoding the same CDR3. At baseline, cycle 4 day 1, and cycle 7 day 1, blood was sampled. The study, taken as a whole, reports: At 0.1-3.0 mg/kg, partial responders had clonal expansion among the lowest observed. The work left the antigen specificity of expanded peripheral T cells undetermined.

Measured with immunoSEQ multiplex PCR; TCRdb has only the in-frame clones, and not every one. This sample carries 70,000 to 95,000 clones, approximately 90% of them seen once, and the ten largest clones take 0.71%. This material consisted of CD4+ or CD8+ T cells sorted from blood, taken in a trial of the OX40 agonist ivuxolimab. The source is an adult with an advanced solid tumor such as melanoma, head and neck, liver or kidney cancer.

CDR3 loop: CASSYDTAGELFF. The CDR3 bases are TGCGCCAGCAGCTACGACACCGCCGGGGAGCTGTTTTTT. The rearrangement joins TRBV5-1 to TRBJ2-2; no clear D. Germline V gene lookup returns CDR1 SGHRS and CDR2 YFSETQ. The CDR3 extends over 13 amino acids. V lost 3 bases to trimming and J lost 6 bases, with 9 bases between them. The full variable domain, completed using reference TRBV5-1 and TRBJ2-2, is KAGVTQTPRYLIKTRGQQVTLSCSPISGHRSVSWYQQTPGQGLQFLFEYFSETQRNKGNFPGRFSGRQFSNSRSEMNVSTLELGDSALYLCASSYDTAGELFFGEGSRLTVL.